A single sample gave rise to the 11 T cell receptor beta chains below, sequenced in a study of cytomegalovirus exposure and HLA in healthy donors. Produced via immunoSEQ multiplex PCR; TCRdb's table is partial and in-frame only. The data show about 88,000 clones, 84% seen once. The source material was PBMCs. These receptors all come from a woman aged 18-29 years in good health and CMV-seropositive.

The rearrangement joins TRBV7-9 to TRBJ2-5; D is unresolved. V was trimmed by 4 bases and J by 5 bases, leaving 5 bases between them. Germline V gene lookup returns CDR1 SEHNR and CDR2 FQNEAQ (reference sequence). The CDR3 sequence is 11 residues long. The CDR3 DNA follows: TGTGCCAGCAGCTCCTACGAGACCCAGTACTTC. It codes for CASSSYETQYF. Supplemented by reference TRBV7-9 and TRBJ2-5, the full variable domain reads DTGVSQNPRHKITKRGQNVTFRCDPISEHNRLYWYRQTLGQGPEFLTYFQNEAQLEKSRLLSDRFSAERPKGSFSTLEIQRTEQGDSAMYLCASSSYETQYFGPGTRLLVL.

The V call is TRBV4-2, the J call TRBJ1-4; tentative D call: TRBD1 (6 bases). Germline CDR1 and CDR2: LGHNA and YNFKEQ. CDR3 length: 17 amino acids. The germline V and J ends were trimmed by 8 bases and 1 base, with 20 bases remaining between them. The DNA of the CDR3 is TGTGCCAGCCGGACGGGGCAGGGGCGAGGAACTAATGAAAAACTGTTTTTT. Protein product: CASRTGQGRGTNEKLFF.

This clone was counted a few times. The V gene is TRBV28, the J gene TRBJ1-1, with a weak D call TRBD1 (5 bases). CDR1 and CDR2 (germline): MDHEN, SYDVKM. The CDR3 spans 13 residues. V dropped 1 base and J dropped 8 bases, with 11 bases sitting between them. CDR3: CASSLSGDREAFF. The CDR3 region has the DNA TGTGCCAGCAGTTTATCGGGGGATAGGGAAGCTTTCTTT.

This clone was detected a few times. The chain carries TRBV27 and TRBJ1-2; perhaps TRBD1 as D (5 bases). This CDR3 region has 14 residues. Between the trimmed V and J ends, which lost 11 bases and 5 bases, there was a span of 21 bases. Germline V gene lookup returns CDR1 MNHEY and CDR2 SMNVEV (reference sequence). The DNA for the CDR3 is TGTGCCGCGCGGGACGGGGGGGAGTTGTATGGCTACACCTTC. Encoded protein: CAARDGGELYGYTF.

The rearrangement uses TRBV18 and TRBJ2-3; tentative D call: TRBD1 (6 bases). The CDR3 is 12 residues long. The germline V gene has CDR1 KGHSH and CDR2 LQKENI. With 3 bases removed from V and 5 bases from J, the gap between germline ends came to 6 bases. CDR3 in amino acids: CASSPRGDTQYF. In nucleotides, the CDR3 is TGTGCCAGCTCACCCAGGGGAGATACGCAGTATTTT.

The V gene is TRBV4-1, the J gene TRBJ2-1; D remains unclear. Germline-derived CDR1 and CDR2 are MGHRA and YSYEKL. The CDR3 totals 13 residues. Trimming took 6 bases from V and 7 from J, leaving 13 bases between them. The CDR3 protein is CASSLTSTNEQFF. Here the CDR3 DNA reads TGCGCCAGCAGTCTGACAAGCACTAATGAGCAGTTCTTC.

The chain joins TRBV4-2 to TRBJ2-3, with a possible D match to TRBD2 (5 bases). The length of the CDR3 is 15 residues. Germline V lookup: CDR1 LGHNA, CDR2 YNFKEQ. V was shortened by 0 bases and J by 6 bases, with 13 bases between the two germline ends. The CDR3 bases are TGTGCCAGCAGCCAAGAATCCCCTGGCGGGGATACGCAGTATTTT. Translating gives CASSQESPGGDTQYF.

This clone came up once. The genes are TRBV19 and TRBJ1-2; 7 positions match TRBD1. The germline CDR1 and CDR2 sequences are LNHDA and SQIVND (reference sequence). This CDR3 has 16 amino acids. The junction had 13 bases not matched to a gene; V was cut back by 5 bases and J by 4 bases. CDR3 region: CASSHNPAGGTYGYTF. DNA of the CDR3: TGTGCCAGTAGTCATAACCCGGCAGGGGGAACCTATGGCTACACCTTC.

The chain has TRBV7-9 and TRBJ2-5, with 11 bases aligning to TRBD1. Germline loops: CDR1 SEHNR, CDR2 FQNEAQ (reference sequence). The CDR3 sequence is 15 residues long. With V trimmed by 4 bases and J by 5 bases, 6 bases remained unmatched. The CDR3: CASSSGQGALETQYF. DNA of the CDR3: TGTGCCAGCAGCTCTGGACAGGGGGCGCTGGAGACCCAGTACTTC.

The CDR3 sequence: CASSPGTDGNTIYF. CDR3 bases: TGTGCCAGCTCACCTGGGACAGACGGAAACACCATATATTTT. The chain couples TRBV18 to TRBJ1-3, with 7 bases matching TRBD1. V trimming: 3 bases; J trimming: 4 bases; junction bases outside the gene matches: 3. Germline V lookup: CDR1 KGHSH, CDR2 LQKENI. This CDR3 contains 14 residues. Combining the CDR3 with reference TRBV18 and TRBJ1-3 gives the whole variable domain NAGVMQNPRHLVRRRGQEARLRCSPMKGHSHVYWYRQLPEEGLKFMVYLQKENIIDESGMPKERFSAEFPKEGPSILRIQQVVRGDSAAYFCASSPGTDGNTIYFGEGSWLTVV.

This clone was counted only a few times. In the same sample, other DNA sequences code for this CDR3. The J gene is TRBJ2-3, the V gene TRBV6-5; 7 bases map to TRBD2. Per the germline V gene, CDR1 is MNHEY and CDR2 is SVGAGI. The CDR3 extends over 14 amino acids. Unmatched junction bases numbered 4, after V lost 2 bases and J lost 5 bases. The CDR3 loop reads CASSYQRGQDTQYF. The DNA of the CDR3 is TGTGCCAGCAGTTACCAGCGGGGCCAAGATACGCAGTATTTT.